This passage covers 7 T cell receptor beta chains from one sample sequenced in a study of CD8 T cells in ankylosing spondylitis. TCRdb fed the 5' RACE reads into MiXCR, producing one record per CDR3 protein. This table has about 360,000 distinct CDR3 sequences, about 20% appearing once. Material for sequencing was blood, either unsorted or a sorted T cell fraction (not recorded which). These receptors originate from a male donor with ankylosing spondylitis or in good health (not recorded which).

This clonotype was seen a single time. V gene TRBV27 combines with J gene TRBJ1-2; 9 bases map to TRBD1. V lost 4 bases, J lost 6 bases, and 3 bases stayed unmatched. This CDR3 is built from 13 residues. Germline CDR1 is MNHEY and CDR2 is SMNVEV (reference sequence). The CDR3 DNA reads as TGTGCCAGCAGTTGGACAGGGGCTAATGGCTACACCTTC. Amino acid sequence: CASSWTGANGYTF.

This chain links TRBV4-1 with TRBJ1-4; the D is unclear. The germline gives CDR1 MGHRA, CDR2 YSYEKL. Trimming took off 4 bases at V and 5 bases at J, with 8 bases between the two ends. This CDR3 has 13 amino acids. CDR3 residues: CASSLRPNEKLFF. The DNA of the CDR3 is TGCGCCAGCAGCCTGCGACCCAATGAAAAACTGTTTTTT.

V gene TRBV12-3 or TRBV12-4 combines with J gene TRBJ2-3; 11 positions match TRBD2. The V segment lost 9 bases and the J segment 2 bases; nucleotides outside the gene matches: 7. The CDR3 runs to 15 residues. As DNA, the CDR3 is TGTGCCAGTACGACTAGCGGGGACCCCACAGATACGCAGTATTTT. Amino acid sequence: CASTTSGDPTDTQYF.

This chain uses TRBV3-1 with TRBJ2-7; a weak D match, TRBD2 (5 bases). Germline V gene lookup returns CDR1 LGHDT and CDR2 YNNKEL (reference sequence). CDR3 length: 13 residues. V was cut by 10 bases and J by 0 bases, with 13 bases left in between. CDR3 in amino acids: CAISGVNSYEQYF. CDR3 DNA sequence: TGTGCCATTTCCGGGGTTAACTCCTACGAGCAGTACTTC.

This clonotype was seen only a few times. This chain connects TRBV4-1 to TRBJ2-3; possibly TRBD1 for D (5 bases). The V and J ends lost 4 bases and 3 bases respectively, with 14 bases between them. The CDR3 extends over 15 amino acids. Germline V lookup: CDR1 MGHRA, CDR2 YSYEKL. The CDR3 bases are TGCGCCAGCAGCCGAGAAGAGTGGACAACAGATACGCAGTATTTT. Translating it yields CASSREEWTTDTQYF.

This clonotype has a handful of counts. The chain uses TRBV7-9 and TRBJ2-7; the match to TRBD1 covers 10 bases. Germline-derived CDR1 and CDR2 are SEHNR and FQNEAQ (reference sequence). The CDR3 extends over 16 amino acids. Trimming cost V 5 bases and J 3 bases; bases outside gene matches: 10. The DNA for the CDR3 is TGTGCCAGCAGCCCGACAATGGGACAGGGGAACTACGAGCAGTACTTC. Amino acids: CASSPTMGQGNYEQYF.

Worth noting for this clonotype: An end of the junction does not agree with germline; a read error may underlie this. The rearrangement uses TRBV13 and TRBJ2-7; D ambiguous. CDR3 length: 12 amino acids. CDR1 PRHDT and CDR2 FYEKMQ come from the germline V gene (reference sequence). The CDR3 coding sequence is TGTGCCAGCAGTTTAGAATTCCAGGAGCAGTACTTC. It encodes CASSLEFQEQYF. Variable domain in full (rest from reference TRBV13 and TRBJ2-7): AAGVIQSPRHLIKEKRETATLKCYPIPRHDTVYWYQQGPGQDPQFLISFYEKMQSDKGSIPDRFSAQQFSDYHSELNMSSLELGDSALYFCASSLEFQEQYFGPGTRLTVT.